This T cell receptor beta chain came from a study of HIV-infected children after antiretroviral therapy interruption (dated by TCRdb to the late 2010s). For the wider study: Eight children were included: four on planned treatment interruption and four on continuous treatment, all with CD4+ count above 500 and viral load below 50 copies/ml. In the continuous-treatment arm, samples from corresponding weeks 0, 48 and 150 were analyzed. The interruption group had a median age of 9.5 years, and the continuous treatment group had a median age of roughly 8 years. Alongside thymic output measurements, TCR repertoires of children on planned treatment interruption were compared with TCR repertoires of children on continuous antiretroviral treatment. Exposure to EBV and CMV had been recorded for most participating children. In the interruption arm, samples were obtained at week 0, week 12, end of interruption (week 24 or 48), and about 3 years after study end.

The sample's treatment or condition label is to be understood as: PENTA 11 planned treatment interruption arm or continuous ART arm. Participants were children from the United Kingdom aged 2 to 15 years who had received at least three-drug ART for at least 24 weeks. Cryopreserved PBMCs containing at least 5 million viable cells were required, and a handful of candidate patients were excluded because of low viable PBMC yield. Using a FACSAria III cell sorter, naive CD4+ CD45RA+ CD45RO- T cells were FACS-sorted out of thawed PBMCs. The sorted cells were fixed, and RNA was then extracted with the RNeasy FFPE kit and afterward with the RNeasy Micro kit. From its cysteine to its phenylalanine, the CDR3 spans 14 amino acids. The DNA shown is the 42-base CDR3, in frame from base 1. The germline V gene (reference sequence) gives CDR1 as SGHNT and CDR2 as YYREEE. V is clipped by 0 bases and J by 3 bases, and the sequence between their germline boundaries is 9 bases long.

The library relied on 3' RACE. TCR libraries were generated from RNA by a 3' RACE protocol incorporating unique molecular identifiers so that PCR amplification bias could be corrected. Up to 12 amplicon libraries were pooled and sequenced on an Illumina MiSeq with v2 2x250 paired-end chemistry. Processing in the source paper ran as follows. Reads were processed with Decombinator to assign V and J genes and CDR3, with barcode-based error and PCR bias correction. Repertoires were subsampled to equal depth before Gini coefficient calculation using the R ineq package. CDR3 similarity was assessed with GLIPH, Hamming distance and a shared triplet metric. TCRdb trimmed public reads at Q25 via fastp, called clones via MiXCR and kept in-frame beta chains. Rows matching on CDR3 protein sequence are summarized as one entry with the most common DNA and genes. These V and J calls are TCRdb output, not the study's own analysis. The sample table shows under 50,000 distinct CDR3 sequences, and about 4.3% are seen once. Jointly, the top ten make up approximately 0.7% of the sample.

This clonotype has a count of ten or more. Its antigen has not been determined. The record has no base qualities; no much larger clone is one base away. Summary of the overall study and its limitations: Minor non-naive CD45RA+ populations, such as EMRA or stem memory cells, might be present among the sorted CD45RA+ naive cells. The small number of patients is a limitation of the study, so the data should be interpreted with caution. In naive CD4+ repertoires of PTI patients, CDR3 sharing between time points fell after interruption began; many sequences were shared between end of interruption and 3 years later. The naive CD4+ Gini coefficient rose by the end of treatment interruption, suggesting clonal expansion, and returned to baseline by 3 years.

The sequence was collected from a pool of human donors with HIV. Recombination linked TRBV5-4 to TRBJ2-5; TRBD2 is a possible D gene, resting on 6 matching bases. Source: CD45RA+ CD4+ T cells from PBMCs, pooled from several time points, taken from a donor given antiretroviral therapy, either interrupted or continuous. In light of the paper, this sample's cell subset or site label describes: naive CD4+ CD45RA+ CD45RO- T cells. The DNA reads TGTGCCAGCAGCTTGGATGCTAGCGAAGAGACCCAGTACTTC. Its coded protein is CASSLDASEETQYF.